Below, one TCR beta chain is given with its context. Its antigen has not been determined. Per-nucleotide qualities are absent, and no much larger clonotype sits a single base away. This entry belongs to a study of a mutant IDH1 vaccine in newly diagnosed glioma (dated by TCRdb to about 2021). Broadly, across the study: Of the roughly 33 treated patients, around 62% were male and 37.5% were female, and the mean age was approximately 39 years. For exploratory analyses, about two dozen treated patients had longitudinal TCRB deep sequencing done wherever samples were available. Prior to enrollment, standard therapy consisting of radiotherapy alone, temozolomide alone, or radiochemotherapy with temozolomide had been administered to patients, with the combination being received by most patients. Peripheral blood samples were drawn at six visits, namely V03 (baseline), V05, V07, V10, V12 and V13.

The library was generated by the immunoSEQ multiplex PCR assay. The hsTCRB Kit was used according to the manufacturer's protocol to amplify rearranged TCR beta chain sequences. An Illumina MiSeq was used to sequence the TCRB libraries. Concerning the study's data processing: The kit vendor's proprietary platform handled demultiplexing, trimming and gene mapping. Sourced from immuneACCESS, this table was stored by TCRdb with only in-frame sequences that have V and J called. A share of the clones is absent; for the studies checked, an unresolved V gene accounts for under half, and the remainder has no known explanation. Clone size and the V and J calls come from that table; the DNA yielded D and trimming. The sample table contains about 88,000 clones; only one count was recorded for roughly four fifths of them. 5.3% of the sample is held by the ten biggest clonotypes. The time point tag for this specimen amounts to: baseline, week 1 (first vaccination visit). The label giving this sample's treatment or condition can be read as: pre-vaccination baseline after standard-of-care therapy. The donors had newly diagnosed IDH1-mutant astrocytomas of WHO grade 3 or 4 that showed loss of nuclear ATRX. The samples were drawn from NOA16, a multicentre, single-arm, open-label phase I trial in Germany that tested a mutant IDH1 peptide vaccine in humans for the first time. Blood drawn at visit V03 was used as the baseline sample for immunogenicity testing. Genomic DNA for TCRB sequencing was extracted from EDTA blood using the DNeasy Blood and Tissue Kit.

Paper-wide results and their limitations: According to the authors, sample limitations meant that analyses of patient blood samples could not be reproduced. Pseudoprogression seemed to be unrelated to changes in the top peripheral T cell clonotypes found by TCRB sequencing. Selection of PBMC samples for TCRB deep sequencing was based on availability. Across multiple MHC alleles, vaccine-induced immune responses were seen in approximately 93% of patients.

CDR1 and CDR2 were assigned from the germline V gene (reference sequence) as SEHNR and FQNEAQ. V is cut by 0 bases and J by 5 bases, and the space between the germline ends is 13 bases. The CDR3 runs 16 amino acids, cysteine and phenylalanine included. The CDR3 DNA has 48 bases and is translated from base 1. The sequence links TRBV7-9 to TRBJ1-4, with the D gene call left open. The sequencing here drew on PBMCs, taken from a glioma patient treated with radiotherapy, temozolomide or both. This TCR was recovered from a man in his forties with glioma. Some clones in this sample may be carry-over from other donors' samples. The CDR3 region has the sequence CASSLAWPETNEKLFF. The DNA sequence is as follows: TGTGCCAGCAGCTTAGCGTGGCCCGAAACAAATGAAAAACTGTTTTTT.